A single sample is the source of the 9 T cell receptor beta chains below, sequenced in a study of blood T cell repertoires in COVID-19. The table came from immunoSEQ multiplex PCR; TCRdb's copy has only in-frame clones and leaves some out. In the table there are some 150,000 clones, 84% of which are singletons. Sequencing used peripheral blood. These receptors came from a woman in her 50s in a cohort sampled during active or convalescent COVID-19.

The rearrangement uses TRBV5-4 and TRBJ2-5; weak D call: TRBD1 (5 bases). V was shortened by 3 bases and J by 1 base, with 16 bases between the two germline ends. CDR1 and CDR2 (germline): SGHNT, YYREEE (reference sequence). The CDR3 has 16 residues. CDR3 in DNA: TGTGCCAGCAGCTCCCCCATTGGACACGGCCAAGAGACCCAGTACTTC. Residues: CASSSPIGHGQETQYF.

The chain combines TRBV25-1 with TRBJ2-5, with D maybe TRBD1 (5 bases). Trimming took off 3 bases at V and 1 base at J, with 9 bases between the two ends. The germline gives CDR1 MGHDK, CDR2 SYGVNS. The CDR3 extends over 14 amino acids. The CDR3, as DNA: TGTGCCAGCAGTGACAGGGTTGTCCAAGAGACCCAGTACTTC. Translation: CASSDRVVQETQYF.

V is TRBV5-1 and J is TRBJ1-1; 9 nucleotides line up with TRBD1. Trimming took 4 bases from V and 4 from J; bases not matched to a gene: 8. Germline V gene data show CDR1 as SGHRS and CDR2 as YFSETQ. The CDR3 contains 15 residues. The CDR3 loop reads CASSAQGQGTTEAFF. DNA for the CDR3: TGCGCCAGCAGCGCCCAGGGACAGGGAACCACTGAAGCTTTCTTT.

CDR3 in DNA: TGTGCCAGCAGCGAAAACCCCATGCGTGGGGGGGCGCACGAGCAGTACTTC. Translating it yields CASSENPMRGGAHEQYF. The chain couples TRBV9 to TRBJ2-7, with a weak D call TRBD2 (7 bases). CDR1 is SGDLS and CDR2 is YYNGEE in the germline V gene. The CDR3 totals 17 residues. V was shortened by 3 bases and J by 5 bases, with 24 bases between the two germline ends.

In its sample, this clone was seen a few times. The chain is built from TRBV19 and TRBJ2-5; 7 nucleotides agree with TRBD1. The V gene end was trimmed by 3 bases and the J gene end by 4 bases; junction bases not matched to a gene: 5. This CDR3 is built from 14 residues. The germline CDR1 and CDR2 sequences are LNHDA and SQIVND (reference sequence). DNA for the CDR3: TGTGCCAGTAGTATGCGACAGGGACGAGAGACCCAGTACTTC. Translating it yields CASSMRQGRETQYF. The full variable domain, its missing parts supplied by reference TRBV19 and TRBJ2-5, is DGGITQSPKYLFRKEGQNVTLSCEQNLNHDAMYWYRQDPGQGLRLIYYSQIVNDFQKGDIAEGYSVSREKKESFPLTVTSAQKNPTAFYLCASSMRQGRETQYFGPGTRLLVL.

The chain has TRBV5-6 and TRBJ2-1; 7 positions agree with TRBD2. The CDR3 has 15 residues. After removal of 2 bases from V and 0 bases from J, the junction contained 2 bases not matched to a gene. Germline lookup yields CDR1 SGHDT and CDR2 YYEEEE. The CDR3 DNA is TGTGCCAGCAGCTTTAGGACTAGCTCCTACAATGAGCAGTTCTTC. Its protein product is CASSFRTSSYNEQFF.

The chain carries TRBV9 and TRBJ1-6, with a tentative D call TRBD1 (6 bases). The length of the CDR3 is 14 residues. CDR1 is SGDLS and CDR2 is YYNGEE in the germline V gene. V was clipped by 0 bases and J by 10 bases, with 11 bases between them. This CDR3 reads CASSVEGGPSPLHF. CDR3 sequence (DNA): TGTGCCAGCAGCGTAGAAGGGGGACCGTCACCCCTCCACTTT.

The genes are TRBV13 and TRBJ2-3; weak D call: TRBD2 (5 bases). CDR1 PRHDT and CDR2 FYEKMQ come from the germline V gene (reference sequence). CDR3 length: 15 amino acids. Trimming pared 5 bases from V and 2 bases from J, leaving 14 bases between. The CDR3 protein is CASSHGGDLTDTQYF. The CDR3 bases are TGTGCCAGCAGCCATGGAGGCGACCTCACAGATACGCAGTATTTT. The variable domain in full, with the rest retrieved from reference TRBV13 and TRBJ2-3, is AAGVIQSPRHLIKEKRETATLKCYPIPRHDTVYWYQQGPGQDPQFLISFYEKMQSDKGSIPDRFSAQQFSDYHSELNMSSLELGDSALYFCASSHGGDLTDTQYFGPGTRLTVL.

The V and J genes are TRBV6-5 and TRBJ1-1; no reliable D call. This CDR3 region has 14 residues. V lost 8 bases and J lost 0, with 13 bases in between. Looked up from germline, CDR1 is MNHEY and CDR2 is SVGAGI. The CDR3 region has the DNA TGTGCCAGCCGCTCCCCGACATTGAACACTGAAGCTTTCTTT. It is translated as CASRSPTLNTEAFF.